This T cell receptor (beta chain) was identified in a study of shared clonotypes between healthy human individuals. Study conclusions and caveats: Generally, naive subsets came out with larger estimated richness than memory subsets. Clonotype sharing among donors was expected to depend on sequencing depth. Rarefaction indicated that sorted-subset sequencing remained incomplete although depth was large.

Notes on this clone: Its target is unknown.

Sequenced by immunoSEQ multiplex PCR; TCRdb stores in-frame clones only, minus some. The sample consists of approximately 2.3 million clones, more than 85% of them appearing once. CDR3 length: 13 residues. V gave up 0 bases and J gave up 4 bases, with 7 bases separating them. Looked up from germline, CDR1 is SGHDT and CDR2 is YYEEEE. This TCR was sampled from a man aged 18 to 29 in good health. Some clones in this sample may be carry-over from other donors' samples. The chain combines TRBV5-6 with TRBJ1-1, with unresolved D. The sample comprised naive CD4+ T cells from PBMCs. Indicated subset: CD45RA+ positively selected. CDR3 residues: CASSLGVRTEAFF. CDR3 sequence (DNA): TGTGCCAGCAGCTTGGGGGTGCGCACTGAAGCTTTCTTT.